This T cell receptor (beta chain) was sequenced in a study of T cell responses to AZD1222 COVID-19 vaccine. The method was immunoSEQ multiplex PCR; TCRdb's version includes in-frame clones alone and lacks a portion of them. The table lists under 170,000 clones, 94% of them singletons. Trimming at V came to 2 bases and at J to 4 bases, leaving 4 bases not matched to a gene. From germline, CDR1 is LGHNA and CDR2 YNFKEQ. This CDR3 comprises 14 residues. This sample comprised peripheral blood, obtained on day 0 of AZD1222 vaccination. The TCR sequence derives from an adult in good health. The J gene is TRBJ2-5, the V gene TRBV4-2; TRBD1 matches at 7 bases. The CDR3 loop reads CASSQNRGGETQYF. The CDR3 region has the DNA TGTGCCAGCAGCCAAAACAGGGGTGGAGAGACCCAGTACTTC.